This TCR beta chain was sequenced for a study of blood T cells in healthy people across ages. Study findings and constraints: Diversity of TCR beta per million T cells declined in a roughly linear way with age. Researchers judged that diversity estimates from one million T cells fell short of true values. When set beside aged donors, long-lived donors presented more naive CD4+ cells and higher diversity.

Germline V gene sequence: CDR1 MNHEY, CDR2 SVGEGT. The V end lost 2 bases, the J end lost 4 bases, and 12 bases lay between the germline ends. CDR3 length equals 15 residues. This clonotype has only a few counts. No antigen is known for it. Total RNA, at least 6 micrograms per sample, came from PBMCs. With a J-beta primer mix and a sample-barcoded 5' primer, a second PCR ran about 6 to 11 cycles. TCRdb reprocessed the 5' RACE reads with MiXCR, giving one entry per CDR3 protein. The data show roughly 1.5 million distinct CDR3 sequences, with 40% to 45% seen just once and about 4% held by the top ten. This sequence was found in a woman between 18 and 29 years old in good health. The sample consisted of blood. The chain employs TRBV6-2 or TRBV6-3 and TRBJ2-1; possible D gene TRBD2, 6 bases. The CDR3 region is CASSYPGLTYNEQFF. The CDR3 nucleotides are TGTGCCAGCAGTTACCCGGGACTTACATACAATGAGCAGTTCTTC.